The clone carrying this T cell receptor (beta chain) was seen repeatedly, ten times or more. Its antigen is currently unknown. Per the germline V gene, CDR1 is DFQATT and CDR2 is SNEGSKA (reference sequence). V was clipped by 6 bases and J by 3 bases; unmatched bases: 10. There are 17 residues in the CDR3. This record comes from a study of CD8 T cells in ankylosing spondylitis. General observations from the study: Prior literature has documented some motif variants in synovial fluid and blood from reactive arthritis. About 8 highly homologous variants formed a TCR beta motif that appeared characteristic of ankylosing spondylitis blood. Peripheral blood samples showed relatively rare disease-linked clones, and these clones were CD8+.

From the 5' RACE reads, TCRdb called clonotypes with MiXCR, one entry per CDR3 protein. The profile shows about 220,000 distinct CDR3 sequences, 5.5% to 7.5% of them singletons. V gene TRBV20-1 combines with J gene TRBJ2-4, with 14 bases matching TRBD2. Sample: blood, either unsorted or a sorted T cell fraction (not recorded which). This receptor was identified in a male donor with ankylosing spondylitis. CDR3 in amino acids: CSALRWGLAGVKNIQYF. DNA for the CDR3: TGCAGTGCCCTTAGGTGGGGACTAGCGGGAGTCAAAAACATTCAGTACTTC.